The 19 T cell receptor beta chains listed next were all sequenced from one sample in a study of Ad26.COV2.S vaccination and SARS-CoV-2 variants. Treatment denoted: 15 to 20 received Ad26.COV2.S at low or high dose, single or two shots; about 5 received placebo; per-sample allocation not given. Day 63 after the first vaccine or placebo injection was the time point for sampling. Assay used: immunoSEQ multiplex PCR; TCRdb lists only in-frame clones, some missing. The data hold about 350,000 clones, with 75% to 90% observed a single time. The material sequenced was peripheral blood, taken in a trial of Ad26.COV2.S vaccine versus placebo. The receptors here all came from a person between 18 and 65 years old who received the Ad26.COV2.S COVID-19 vaccine or a placebo.

V and J are TRBV19 and TRBJ1-1; D gene unclear. CDR1 and CDR2 from the germline V gene are LNHDA and SQIVND (reference sequence). V lost 10 bases to trimming and J lost 0 bases, with 21 bases between them. There are 16 residues in the CDR3. The CDR3 region has the DNA TGTGCCACCGCAGAGGCTTTTTTCCCCCTGAACACTGAAGCTTTCTTT. Translating gives CATAEAFFPLNTEAFF.

The sample holds one count of this clone. The J gene is TRBJ2-3, the V gene TRBV6-2 or TRBV6-3; D gene unclear. The length of the CDR3 is 16 residues. Between the trimmed V and J ends, which lost 0 bases and 1 base, there was a span of 11 bases. The germline gives CDR1 MNHEY, CDR2 SVGEGT. DNA of the CDR3: TGTGCCAGCAGTTACTCGTCCAGAGTGGGCACAGATACGCAGTATTTT. Translating it yields CASSYSSRVGTDTQYF.

The chain joins TRBV9 to TRBJ2-5; a possible D gene is TRBD2 (6 bases). Germline V gene sequence: CDR1 SGDLS, CDR2 YYNGEE. The CDR3 runs 15 residues. V lost 0 bases and J 4 bases, leaving 13 bases between the germline ends. The chain's CDR3 is CASSVEPGEVETQYF. The DNA for the CDR3 is TGTGCCAGCAGCGTAGAACCGGGAGAGGTAGAGACCCAGTACTTC. The variable domain in full, completed from reference TRBV9 and TRBJ2-5, reads DSGVTQTPKHLITATGQRVTLRCSPRSGDLSVYWYQQSLDQGLQFLIQYYNGEERAKGNILERFSAQQFPDLHSELNLSSLELGDSALYFCASSVEPGEVETQYFGPGTRLLVL.

In its sample, this clone was seen a few times. The gene calls are TRBV4-2 and TRBJ2-7, with a tentative D call TRBD2 (6 bases). Germline V gives CDR1 LGHNA, CDR2 YNFKEQ. The CDR3 has 14 amino acids. V lost 1 base and J 5 bases, leaving 12 bases between the germline ends. The CDR3 DNA reads TGTGCCAGCAGCCAAGTCGGGGGACCGGACGAGCAGTACTTC. It yields the protein CASSQVGGPDEQYF.

J is TRBJ2-7 and V is TRBV6-2 or TRBV6-3, with 8 bases aligning to TRBD1. V gave up 5 bases and J gave up 4 bases; unmatched junction bases: 7. From germline, CDR1 is MNHEY and CDR2 SVGEGT. The CDR3 has 14 residues. The CDR3 is CASSLRQGMYEQYF. CDR3 coding DNA: TGTGCCAGCAGTCTCCGACAGGGGATGTACGAGCAGTACTTC.

This rearrangement joins TRBV4-3 to TRBJ2-3; the D call may be TRBD1 or TRBD2 (5 bases each). The V end was cut by 0 bases, the J end by 0 bases, with 16 bases between. The CDR3 runs 18 residues. Germline V CDR1 and CDR2: LGHNA, YSLEER. The CDR3 DNA reads as TGCGCCAGCAGCCAAGATGGGTCGAGGGGTGAGAGCACAGATACGCAGTATTTT. Its translation: CASSQDGSRGESTDTQYF.

V gene TRBV6-1 combines with J gene TRBJ2-5; 15 nucleotides line up with TRBD2. Germline V lookup: CDR1 MNHNS, CDR2 SASEGT. The CDR3 covers 17 residues. The V segment lost 4 bases and the J segment 4 bases; nucleotides outside the gene matches: 7. The CDR3 DNA reads as TGTGCCAGCAGTGGGGACGGACTAGCGGGGGGGCCAGAGACCCAGTACTTC. Translated, it gives CASSGDGLAGGPETQYF.

The chain uses TRBV7-2 and TRBJ1-4; D gene uncertain. V lost 6 bases to trimming and J lost 6 bases, with 8 bases between them. In germline, CDR1 is SGHTA, CDR2 FQGNSA. The CDR3 contains 12 residues. The CDR3 DNA sequence: TGTGCCAGCAGGTTTCCCCATGAAAAACTGTTTTTT. Encoded protein: CASRFPHEKLFF.

The chain combines TRBV18 with TRBJ2-5, with TRBD2 identical over 11 bases. The CDR3 consists of 14 residues. Unmatched junction bases numbered 3, after V lost 5 bases and J lost 4 bases. CDR1 is KGHSH and CDR2 is LQKENI in the germline V gene. Here the CDR3 DNA reads TGTGCCAGCTCAACGACTAGCGGGGCAGAGACCCAGTACTTC. Its translation is CASSTTSGAETQYF.

This chain joins TRBV9 and TRBJ1-5; possibly TRBD1 for D (6 bases). The CDR3 covers 15 residues. The V gene's germline CDR1 is SGDLS and CDR2 YYNGEE. Trimming shortened V by 3 bases and J by 7 bases, and 17 bases separated the two germline ends. The CDR3 spells CASSAGAGKGQPQHF. As DNA, the CDR3 is TGTGCCAGCAGCGCGGGGGCAGGGAAGGGGCAGCCCCAGCATTTT.

This chain joins TRBV19 and TRBJ1-2; perhaps TRBD1 as D (6 bases). The CDR3 runs to 14 residues. In germline, CDR1 is LNHDA, CDR2 SQIVND (reference sequence). Between the trimmed V and J ends, which lost 3 bases and 0 bases, there was a span of 8 bases. In DNA, the CDR3 is TGTGCCAGTAGTATGCAGGGGTCTAACTATGGCTACACCTTC. It encodes CASSMQGSNYGYTF.

This chain joins TRBV19 and TRBJ1-5; D perhaps matches TRBD1 (5 bases). The V end lost 7 bases, the J end lost 4 bases, and 11 bases lay between the germline ends. This CDR3 contains 13 residues. The germline V gene encodes CDR1 LNHDA and CDR2 SQIVND (reference sequence). CDR3 coding DNA: TGTGCCAGTACCAAACAGGTGAATCAGCCCCAGCATTTT. Its protein product is CASTKQVNQPQHF.

The chain couples TRBV20-1 to TRBJ1-5, with D maybe TRBD1 (6 bases). V dropped 3 bases and J dropped 7 bases, with 16 bases sitting between them. The germline CDR1 and CDR2 sequences are DFQATT and SNEGSKA (reference sequence). CDR3 length: 14 amino acids. CDR3 bases: TGCAGTGCTAGTATGGGGGCGCCGGGCCAGCCCCAGCATTTT. This codes for CSASMGAPGQPQHF.

This chain connects TRBV6-6 to TRBJ1-3; D unclear. Germline V gene lookup returns CDR1 MNHNY and CDR2 SVGAGI (reference sequence). Trimming left V 2 bases short and J 0 bases short, with 5 bases between. The CDR3 consists of 14 residues. The CDR3 loop is CASSYHSSGNTIYF. Written as DNA, the CDR3 is TGTGCCAGCAGTTACCACAGCTCTGGAAACACCATATATTTT.

The chain joins TRBV14 to TRBJ2-1; no firm D call. Germline V gene sequence: CDR1 SGHDN, CDR2 FVKESK. Between the trimmed V and J ends, which lost 3 bases and 10 bases, there was a span of 13 bases. CDR3 size: 13 residues. CDR3 nucleotides: TGTGCCAGCAGCCATCTGAGGCTTCCCGAGCAGTTCTTC. Amino acids: CASSHLRLPEQFF.

This clone occurred a few times. The chain uses TRBV4-2 and TRBJ2-3; 8 bases are shared with TRBD2. The V gene's germline CDR1 is LGHNA and CDR2 YNFKEQ. The CDR3 is made up of 17 amino acids. The ends lost 0 bases at V and 2 bases at J; junction bases unmatched: 7. In DNA form, the CDR3 reads TGTGCCAGCAGCCAAGATCGAGGTAGCGGGACCACAGATACGCAGTATTTT. It encodes CASSQDRGSGTTDTQYF.

This chain connects TRBV5-1 to TRBJ2-7; the D gene is possibly TRBD2 (5 bases). V lost 4 bases and J 5 bases, leaving 10 bases between the germline ends. Germline loops: CDR1 SGHRS, CDR2 YFSETQ. CDR3 length equals 12 residues. The CDR3 DNA reads as TGCGCCAGCAGCGCGGGCGGTCACGAGCAGTACTTC. Translation gives CASSAGGHEQYF.

The gene calls are TRBV6-4 and TRBJ1-2; no definite D call. Germline lookup yields CDR1 MRHNA and CDR2 SNTAGT. The V end lost 6 bases, the J end lost 5 bases, and 13 bases lay between the germline ends. The CDR3 length is 13 residues. In nucleotides, the CDR3 is TGTGCCAGCAGGCTAACAGAGATTTATGGCTACACCTTC. Its translation is CASRLTEIYGYTF.

CDR3 region: CASSPKGVYGYTF. CDR3 bases: TGTGCCAGCAGTCCCAAAGGGGTCTATGGCTACACCTTC. The chain links TRBV28 to TRBJ1-2; D might be TRBD1 (5 bases). This CDR3 region has 13 residues. Trimming cost V 5 bases and J 4 bases, with 11 bases left between them. Germline V gene lookup returns CDR1 MDHEN and CDR2 SYDVKM.